This T cell receptor beta chain was observed in a study of spatial heterogeneity in lung cancer. Indicated time point: sample taken at primary tumor resection. Material for sequencing was whole RNA from tumor, nontumor lung or frozen PBMC, left unsorted. Trimming removed 2 bases at V and 4 bases at J, with 5 bases between. The germline V gene has CDR1 SEHNR and CDR2 FQNEAQ (reference sequence). This CDR3 has 12 residues. In its sample, this clonotype is medium-sized. Its antigen remains unidentified. Overall study results and limits: Detection of ubiquitous tumor TCRs in blood was higher at resection than follow-up.

TCRdb called the 5' RACE reads again in MiXCR, with one record for every CDR3 protein. The sample contains tens of thousands of distinct CDR3 sequences, around 12% of which appear only once. V usage is TRBV7-9 and J usage is TRBJ1-1; D is unresolved. This clonotype was sampled from a male donor with early-stage non-small cell lung cancer. The material sequenced was PBMCs, taken at surgery. Here the CDR3 DNA reads TGTGCCAGCAGCTTATCTGGCACTGAAGCTTTCTTT. The encoded protein is CASSLSGTEAFF.